This T cell receptor beta chain was identified in a study of blood T cell repertoires in COVID-19. Original processing methods: Estimated nucleated cell counts came from reference gene primer amplification. Using immunoSEQ multiplex PCR, the repertoire was profiled, and TCRdb retains in-frame clones only, with some absent. The V and J calls and clone size come from that table; D and trimming were worked out from the DNA. The sample lists some 270,000 clones, approximately 84% occurring once. Germline V gene lookup returns CDR1 SQVTM and CDR2 ANQGSEA. The CDR3 extends over 11 amino acids. Trimming removed 4 bases at V and 4 bases at J, with 4 bases between.

This TCR derives from a man aged 50 to 59 who had recovered from COVID-19. The chain joins TRBV29-1 to TRBJ2-2; no reliable D call. Sequencing was performed on PBMCs or T cells enriched from blood (not recorded which). The CDR3, as DNA: TGCAGCGTTGCTGTCACCGGGGAGCTGTTTTTT. This sequence encodes CSVAVTGELFF.